This record looks at one T cell receptor (beta chain) sequence and its context. Antigen: not known. 13 Jbeta primers and 60 Vbeta primers were used for the PCR. Clones were read by immunoSEQ multiplex PCR, and TCRdb kept only the in-frame ones, dropping some. Of approximately 220,000 clones listed, 83% are singletons. This sample was included in a study of cytomegalovirus exposure and HLA in healthy donors. Whole-study findings and limits: The study found most TCR sequences rare, yet found some public TCRs in many donors. Immune exposure was documented only through CMV serostatus. The study carried out a later analysis of TCR beta sequences. It associated approximately 15,000 of them with specific HLA alleles at a false discovery rate of 0.05. Several of the most significant clusters were apparently associated with common viral pathogens in a later analysis.

This clonotype was sampled from a girl aged 5-17 years in good health and CMV-seronegative. The sample consisted of PBMCs.

CDR3 amino acids: CASSLLGQSNTGELFF. CDR3 bases: TGTGCCAGCAGCCTACTAGGACAGTCGAACACCGGGGAGCTGTTTTTT. This chain links TRBV28 with TRBJ2-2; tentative D call: TRBD1 (6 bases). The V and J ends lost 6 bases and 0 bases respectively, with 14 bases between them. Germline V CDR1 and CDR2: MDHEN, SYDVKM. The CDR3 covers 16 residues.